The 11 T cell receptor beta chains reported below all come from one sample, sequenced in a study of identical twins. TCRdb recomputed calls from the 5' RACE reads with MiXCR, one row per CDR3 protein. The sample yields a few hundred thousand distinct CDR3 sequences, approximately 8.6% seen once. This same sample was also part of a study on yellow fever vaccine responses in identical twins.

Sequencing input: CD8+ T cells sorted from blood. The receptors shown here come from a woman between 18 and 30 years old in good health.

V gene TRBV14 combines with J gene TRBJ1-5; D call uncertain. CDR3 size: 12 residues. CDR1 and CDR2 from the germline V gene are SGHDN and FVKESK. Deletions cut 1 base from V and 8 bases from J, with 6 bases between. The CDR3 is CASSQGLEPQHF. The DNA for the CDR3 is TGTGCCAGCAGCCAAGGTTTGGAGCCCCAGCATTTT.

This clonotype turned up a few times. J is TRBJ2-3 and V is TRBV7-9; 7 nucleotides align to TRBD1. In germline, CDR1 is SEHNR, CDR2 FQNEAQ (reference sequence). J was trimmed by 2 bases and V by 5 bases; bases with no gene match: 7. There are 15 residues in the CDR3. This CDR3 is CASSLRTGHTDTQYF. In DNA form, the CDR3 reads TGTGCCAGCAGCCTTCGGACAGGACACACAGATACGCAGTATTTT.

The sample holds many counts of this clonotype. V usage is TRBV20-1 and J usage is TRBJ1-1, with D possibly being TRBD1 (6 bases). This CDR3 contains 11 residues. Trimming stripped 5 bases from V and 5 bases from J, with 9 bases between. Germline CDR1 DFQATT, CDR2 SNEGSKA (reference sequence). The CDR3 DNA reads TGCAGTGCTGCTACAGGGACTGAAGCTTTCTTT. Amino acids: CSAATGTEAFF.

This clonotype was counted at least ten times. The CDR3 sequence is CASSLERGGEETQYF. The CDR3 nucleotides read TGTGCCAGCAGCCTTGAGCGGGGGGGCGAAGAGACCCAGTACTTC. This chain connects TRBV4-2 to TRBJ2-5; 10 bases are shared with TRBD2. The CDR3 runs to 15 residues. Germline V gene lookup returns CDR1 LGHNA and CDR2 YNFKEQ. V lost 4 bases and J lost 3; bases outside the gene matches: 5.

This chain connects TRBV20-1 to TRBJ1-4; D call uncertain. CDR1 and CDR2 from the germline V gene are DFQATT and SNEGSKA (reference sequence). The CDR3 length is 15 residues. Trimming took 4 bases from V and 0 from J, leaving 12 bases between them. The CDR3 here is CSAKRDTATNEKLFF. The CDR3 nucleotides read TGCAGTGCTAAGCGCGATACTGCAACTAATGAAAAACTGTTTTTT.

This clonotype was observed a few times. This chain uses TRBV10-2 with TRBJ2-5, with 10 bases aligning to TRBD2. The CDR3 contains 15 residues. Germline V gene lookup returns CDR1 WSHSY and CDR2 SAAADI. After removal of 5 bases from V and 1 base from J, the junction contained 4 bases not matched to a gene. The CDR3 DNA reads TGCGCCAGCAGTATCCTAGCGGGGGTCCAAGAGACCCAGTACTTC. Translated: CASSILAGVQETQYF.

V and J are TRBV4-1 and TRBJ2-2, with D possibly matching TRBD1 (6 bases). Germline CDR1 MGHRA, CDR2 YSYEKL. Trimming cost V 8 bases and J 4 bases, with 17 bases left between them. This CDR3 has 15 residues. CDR3 sequence (DNA): TGCGCCAGCCGACGGACAGAGGCCTCCACCGGGGAGCTGTTTTTT. Residues: CASRRTEASTGELFF.

As DNA, the CDR3 is TGTGCCAGCAGCGCGGACCTAGGGGAGACCCAGTACTTC. It encodes CASSADLGETQYF. The V and J genes are TRBV7-3 and TRBJ2-5; no definite D call. CDR1 is SGHTA and CDR2 is FQGTGA in the germline V gene. Trimming removed 5 bases at V and 5 bases at J, with 12 bases between. This CDR3 comprises 13 residues.

This clonotype was seen a handful of times. The V gene is TRBV14, the J gene TRBJ2-3, with D possibly called TRBD1 or TRBD2 (5 bases each). V was clipped by 8 bases and J by 2 bases, with 11 bases between them. The CDR3 runs to 13 residues. Germline CDR1 and CDR2: SGHDN and FVKESK. The CDR3 loop is CASGTTNTDTQYF. In DNA, the CDR3 is TGTGCCAGCGGGACCACCAACACAGATACGCAGTATTTT.

This clonotype was picked up a small number of times. The chain uses TRBV9 and TRBJ1-2, with 7 bases lining up with TRBD1. From germline, CDR1 is SGDLS and CDR2 YYNGEE. CDR3 length equals 17 residues. V dropped 3 bases and J dropped 2; count of bases not matched to a gene: 13. CDR3 sequence (DNA): TGTGCCAGCAGCGCAACAAGCCGGGGACAGCACAACTATGGCTACACCTTC. It specifies CASSATSRGQHNYGYTF.

There are many counts of this clonotype. The chain joins TRBV7-8 to TRBJ2-7; no firm D call. From germline, CDR1 is SGHVS and CDR2 FQNEAQ. With 1 base removed from V and 7 bases from J, the gap between germline ends came to 8 bases. The CDR3 loop spans 12 amino acids. The DNA of the CDR3 is TGTGCCAGCAGCTTAGTCGCAGTTGAGCAGTACTTC. It codes for CASSLVAVEQYF.